This TCR beta chain was recorded in a study of cytomegalovirus exposure and HLA in healthy donors. Findings of the study overall: In a later analysis, compared with equally common non-associated chains, HLA-associated beta chains were more expanded. At a 0.05 false discovery rate, a later analysis found some 18,000 TCR beta sequences to be associated with HLA alleles. In vitro experiments confirmed that a few CMV-associated chains were specific for CMV antigens. It was reported that TCR beta sequences correctly inferred the HLA-A and HLA-B alleles for most subjects.

J lost 3 bases, V lost 2 bases, and 1 base had no gene match. This CDR3 is built from 14 residues. The germline CDR1 and CDR2 sequences are SEHNR and FQNEAQ (reference sequence). Details on this clone: Its antigen is unidentified.

The PCR had 60 Vbeta and 13 Jbeta primers. TCRdb keeps only in-frame clones here, not all; method: immunoSEQ multiplex PCR. The sample includes about 120,000 clones, around four fifths of them seen just once. Sequences were obtained from PBMCs. The rearrangement links TRBV7-9 to TRBJ1-3; 7 bases fit TRBD1. The TCR sequence derives from a man in his forties in good health and CMV-seronegative. CDR3 DNA: TGTGCCAGCAGCTTAACAGGGGATGGAAACACCATATATTTT. This encodes CASSLTGDGNTIYF.